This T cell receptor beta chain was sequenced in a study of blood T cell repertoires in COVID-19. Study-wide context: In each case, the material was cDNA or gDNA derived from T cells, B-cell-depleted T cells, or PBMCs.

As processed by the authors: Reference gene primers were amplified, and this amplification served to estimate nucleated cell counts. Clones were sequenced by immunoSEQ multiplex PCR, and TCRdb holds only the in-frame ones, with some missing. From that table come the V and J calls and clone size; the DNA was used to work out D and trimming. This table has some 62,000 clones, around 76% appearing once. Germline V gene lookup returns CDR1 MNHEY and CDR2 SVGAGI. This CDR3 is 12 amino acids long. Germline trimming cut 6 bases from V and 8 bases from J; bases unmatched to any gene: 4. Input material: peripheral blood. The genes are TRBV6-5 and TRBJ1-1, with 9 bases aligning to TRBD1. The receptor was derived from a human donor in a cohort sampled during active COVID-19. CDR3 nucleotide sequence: TGTGCCAGCAGCAGAACAGGGGGCGAAGCTTTCTTT. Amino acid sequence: CASSRTGGEAFF.